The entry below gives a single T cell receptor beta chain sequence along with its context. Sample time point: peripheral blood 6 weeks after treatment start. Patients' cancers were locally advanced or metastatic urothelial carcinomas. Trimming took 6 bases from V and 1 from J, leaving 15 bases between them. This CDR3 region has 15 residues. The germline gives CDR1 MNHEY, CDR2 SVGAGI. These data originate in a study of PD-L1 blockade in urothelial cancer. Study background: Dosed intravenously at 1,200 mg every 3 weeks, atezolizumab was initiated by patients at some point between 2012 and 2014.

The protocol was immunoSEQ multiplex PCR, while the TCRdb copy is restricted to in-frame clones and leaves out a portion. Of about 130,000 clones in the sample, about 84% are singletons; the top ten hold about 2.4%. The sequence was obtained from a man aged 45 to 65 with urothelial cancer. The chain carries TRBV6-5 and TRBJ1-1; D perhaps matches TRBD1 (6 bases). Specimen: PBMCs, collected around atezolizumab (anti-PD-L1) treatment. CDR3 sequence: CASSRGTIQNTEAFF. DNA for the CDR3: TGTGCCAGCAGCCGAGGGACAATTCAGAACACTGAAGCTTTCTTT.